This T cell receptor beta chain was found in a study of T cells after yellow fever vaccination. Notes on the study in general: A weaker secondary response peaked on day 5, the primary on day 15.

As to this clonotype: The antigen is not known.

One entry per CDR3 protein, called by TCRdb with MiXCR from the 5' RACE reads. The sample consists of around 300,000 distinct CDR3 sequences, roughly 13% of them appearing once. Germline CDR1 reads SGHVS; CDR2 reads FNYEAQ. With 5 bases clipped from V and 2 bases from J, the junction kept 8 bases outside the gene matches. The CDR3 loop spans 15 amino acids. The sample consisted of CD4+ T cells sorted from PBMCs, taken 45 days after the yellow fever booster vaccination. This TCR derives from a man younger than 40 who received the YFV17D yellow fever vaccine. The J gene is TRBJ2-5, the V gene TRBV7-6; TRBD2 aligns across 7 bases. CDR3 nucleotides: TGTGCCAGCAGCCCCCTTGCAGCGGGACAAGAGACCCAGTACTTC. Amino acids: CASSPLAAGQETQYF. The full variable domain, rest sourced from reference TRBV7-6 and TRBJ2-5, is GAGVSQSPRYKVTKRGQDVALRCDPISGHVSLYWYRQALGQGPEFLTYFNYEAQQDKSGLPNDRFSAERPEGSISTLTIQRTEQRDSAMYRCASSPLAAGQETQYFGPGTRLLVL.